This TCR beta chain was obtained from a study of PD-1 blockade in classical Hodgkin lymphoma. Assay used: immunoSEQ multiplex PCR; TCRdb lists only in-frame clones, some missing. The sample yields about 30,000 clones, 91% seen once. This clone was seen only a few times. V gave up 4 bases and J gave up 6 bases, with 14 bases separating them. Germline V gives CDR1 SGHRS, CDR2 YFSETQ. The CDR3 covers 14 residues. The time point was: newly diagnosed, previously untreated cHL patient sample. The receptor was derived from a human donor with classical Hodgkin lymphoma. The sample consisted of peripheral blood mononuclear cells (PBMCs). The chain uses TRBV5-1 and TRBJ2-1; tentatively, D is TRBD2 (6 bases). The CDR3 reads CASSPLGSGNEQFF. CDR3 bases: TGCGCCAGCAGCCCTTTGGGTAGCGGCAATGAGCAGTTCTTC.